This T cell receptor (beta chain) emerged from a study of shared clonotypes between healthy human individuals. About the research overall: A donor's plate count was three for CD4 naive and three for CD4 memory; CD8 naive had two and CD8 memory one. Findings and limits, study-wide: It was anticipated that sequencing depth would influence how many clonotypes donors shared. Generally, naive subsets came out with larger estimated richness than memory subsets.

CDR1 is LGHNA, CDR2 YNFKEQ, per germline. The CDR3 length is 16 residues. J gave up 3 bases and V 1 base, and 9 bases lay outside the gene matches. Sequencing used immunoSEQ multiplex PCR; TCRdb keeps in-frame clones, though not all of them. Here the sample spans under 2,000,000 clones, about 94% being singletons. Naive CD8 populations comprised CD45RO-negative cells positively selected for CCR7, excluding terminally differentiated effector memory CD45RA+ cells. Donors were Caucasian adults residing in Nashville, Tennessee, USA. Comment on this clone: What it binds is not known.

The sequencing sample was made of naive CD8+ T cells sorted from blood. The J gene is TRBJ2-7, the V gene TRBV4-2; 7 nucleotides line up with TRBD2. The TCR sequence derives from a man aged 18 to 29 in good health. The CDR3, as DNA: TGTGCCAGCAGCCAAGTAGAAAGCGGGGAGCACTACGAGCAGTACTTC. Translating gives CASSQVESGEHYEQYF.